The 9 T cell receptor beta chains presented below share a single source sample, sequenced in a study of T cell responses to AZD1222 COVID-19 vaccine. Generated by immunoSEQ multiplex PCR, the TCRdb table keeps only in-frame clones and is missing some. The profile covers around 78,000 clones, with roughly nine tenths appearing a single time and around 3.4% taken by the ten largest. This sample comprised peripheral blood, obtained 28 days after the second AZD1222 dose. The receptor set was obtained from an adult who received the AZD1222 COVID-19 vaccine.

The V and J genes are TRBV6-2 or TRBV6-3 and TRBJ1-2, with D maybe TRBD1 (5 bases). CDR1 MNHEY and CDR2 SVGEGT come from the germline V gene. The CDR3 is 14 amino acids. V lost 6 bases and J lost 3, with 14 bases in between. The CDR3 is CASSRRGRDYGYTF. CDR3 nucleotides: TGTGCCAGCAGCCGCCGGGGCCGGGACTATGGCTACACCTTC.

The genes are TRBV10-3 and TRBJ1-2; TRBD1 matches 10 bases. The J segment lost 7 bases and the V segment lost 6 bases, leaving 8 bases of the junction unmatched. Germline V gene sequence: CDR1 ENHRY, CDR2 SYGVKD. The CDR3 is made up of 14 amino acids. The CDR3 nucleotides read TGTGCCATCAGGGCCGGACAGGGGGGCTTTGGCTACACCTTC. Translation gives CAIRAGQGGFGYTF.

The chain recombines TRBV2 with TRBJ1-5, with 8 bases aligning to TRBD1. Losses at the gene ends were 6 bases for V and 4 bases for J; bases not matched to a gene: 5. The CDR3 is 14 residues long. Germline loops: CDR1 SNHLY, CDR2 FYNNEI. The chain's CDR3 is CASSRDRTNQPQHF. CDR3 nucleotides: TGTGCCAGCAGCCGGGACAGGACGAATCAGCCCCAGCATTTT.

The V and J genes are TRBV6-5 and TRBJ1-2, with no clear D. Trimming removed 6 bases from V and 7 bases from J, with 15 bases in between. The CDR3 length is 13 residues. CDR1 is MNHEY and CDR2 is SVGAGI in the germline V gene. CDR3 bases: TGTGCCAGCAGCAACGGGCCATTGGGTGGCTACACCTTC. Its protein is CASSNGPLGGYTF.

This clone was seen a few times. The chain links TRBV7-9 to TRBJ2-1; D is perhaps TRBD2 (5 bases). Trimming removed 4 bases at V and 0 bases at J, with 16 bases between. Germline V CDR1 and CDR2: SEHNR, FQNEAQ (reference sequence). The CDR3 has 17 residues. The CDR3 loop is CASSSLGSSSSYNEQFF. The CDR3 DNA is TGTGCCAGCAGCTCCCTAGGGTCTAGCTCCTCCTACAATGAGCAGTTCTTC.

This clone was picked up one time. The rearrangement links TRBV4-3 to TRBJ2-5; D remains ambiguous. Trimming shortened V by 0 bases and J by 4 bases, and 9 bases separated the two germline ends. The CDR3 extends over 14 amino acids. Germline loops: CDR1 LGHNA, CDR2 YSLEER. CDR3 bases: TGCGCCAGCAGCCAAGATTATAGTGGAGAGACCCAGTACTTC. It yields the protein CASSQDYSGETQYF.

The chain recombines TRBV4-3 with TRBJ2-1; 10 bases agree with TRBD2. CDR3 length: 16 amino acids. The V gene end was trimmed by 1 base and the J gene end by 0 bases; junction bases not matched to a gene: 0. In germline, CDR1 is LGHNA, CDR2 YSLEER. CDR3 in amino acids: CASSQASGSSYNEQFF. The CDR3 coding sequence is TGCGCCAGCAGCCAAGCTAGCGGGAGCTCCTACAATGAGCAGTTCTTC.

The CDR3 sequence is CASSLPGDTEAFF. CDR3 nucleotides: TGTGCCAGCAGTCTACCGGGGGACACTGAAGCTTTCTTT. The chain joins TRBV12-3 or TRBV12-4 to TRBJ1-1; a possible D gene is TRBD1 (5 bases). This CDR3 has 13 amino acids. V gave up 5 bases and J gave up 3 bases, with 10 bases separating them.

This chain joins TRBV7-9 and TRBJ2-7; either TRBD1 or TRBD2 may fit D (5 bases each). Germline lookup yields CDR1 SEHNR and CDR2 FQNEAQ (reference sequence). The CDR3 is made up of 13 amino acids. V lost 1 base, J lost 5 bases, and 9 bases lay in between. The CDR3 spells CASSLGGNNEQYF. In DNA form, the CDR3 reads TGTGCCAGCAGCTTAGGGGGGAACAACGAGCAGTACTTC.